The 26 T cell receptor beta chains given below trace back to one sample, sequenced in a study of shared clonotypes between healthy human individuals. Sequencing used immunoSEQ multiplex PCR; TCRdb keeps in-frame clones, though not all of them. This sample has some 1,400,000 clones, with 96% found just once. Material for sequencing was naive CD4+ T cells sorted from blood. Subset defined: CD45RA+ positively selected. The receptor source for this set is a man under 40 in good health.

For the CDR3, the DNA is TGCGCCAGCAGCGCCTCCGGGACATCTGGAAACACCATATATTTT. Its translation: CASSASGTSGNTIYF. J is TRBJ1-3 and V is TRBV5-1; D possibly corresponds to TRBD1 (6 bases). V was pared by 4 bases and J by 1 base, with 12 bases between. CDR1 SGHRS and CDR2 YFSETQ come from the germline V gene. The CDR3 extends over 15 amino acids.

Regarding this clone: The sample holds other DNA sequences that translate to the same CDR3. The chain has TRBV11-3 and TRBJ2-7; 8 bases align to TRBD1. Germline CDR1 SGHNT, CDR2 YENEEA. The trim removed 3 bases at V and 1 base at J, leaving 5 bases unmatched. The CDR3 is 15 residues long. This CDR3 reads CASSLGTGPSYEQYF. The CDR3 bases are TGTGCCAGCAGCTTGGGGACAGGCCCATCCTACGAGCAGTACTTC.

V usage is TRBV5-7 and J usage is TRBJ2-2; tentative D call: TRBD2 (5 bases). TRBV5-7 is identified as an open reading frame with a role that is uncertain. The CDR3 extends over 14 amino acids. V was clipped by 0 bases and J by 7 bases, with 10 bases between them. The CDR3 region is CASSLGARVGELFF. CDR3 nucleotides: TGTGCCAGCAGCTTGGGGGCGCGGGTCGGGGAGCTGTTTTTT.

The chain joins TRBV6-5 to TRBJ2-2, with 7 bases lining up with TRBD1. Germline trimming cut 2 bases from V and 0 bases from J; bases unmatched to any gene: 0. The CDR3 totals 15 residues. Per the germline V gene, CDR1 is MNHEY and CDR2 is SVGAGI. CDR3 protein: CASSYDRANTGELFF. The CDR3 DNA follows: TGTGCCAGCAGTTACGACAGGGCGAACACCGGGGAGCTGTTTTTT.

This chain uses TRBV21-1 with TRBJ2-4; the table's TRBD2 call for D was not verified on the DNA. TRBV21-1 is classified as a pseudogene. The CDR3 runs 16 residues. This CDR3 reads CASSKEAGRVGNIQYF. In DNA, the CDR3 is TGTGCCAGCAGCAAAGAAGCGGGCAGGGTCGGAAACATTCAGTACTTC.

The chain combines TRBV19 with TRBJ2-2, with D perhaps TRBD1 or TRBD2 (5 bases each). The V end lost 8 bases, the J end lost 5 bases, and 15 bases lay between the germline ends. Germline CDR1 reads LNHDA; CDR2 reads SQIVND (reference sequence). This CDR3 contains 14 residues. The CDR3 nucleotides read TGTGCCAGTTCGAGGGGTAGTTTGACCGGGGAGCTGTTTTTT. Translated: CASSRGSLTGELFF. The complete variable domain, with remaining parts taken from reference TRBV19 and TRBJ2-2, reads DGGITQSPKYLFRKEGQNVTLSCEQNLNHDAMYWYRQDPGQGLRLIYYSQIVNDFQKGDIAEGYSVSREKKESFPLTVTSAQKNPTAFYLCASSRGSLTGELFFGEGSRLTVL.

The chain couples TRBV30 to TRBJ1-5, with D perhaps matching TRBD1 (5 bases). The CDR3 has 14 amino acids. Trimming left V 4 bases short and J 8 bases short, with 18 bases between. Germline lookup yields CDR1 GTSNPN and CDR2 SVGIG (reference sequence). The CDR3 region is CAWNQAGVLEPQHF. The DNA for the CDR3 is TGTGCCTGGAATCAGGCGGGGGTTTTGGAGCCCCAGCATTTT.

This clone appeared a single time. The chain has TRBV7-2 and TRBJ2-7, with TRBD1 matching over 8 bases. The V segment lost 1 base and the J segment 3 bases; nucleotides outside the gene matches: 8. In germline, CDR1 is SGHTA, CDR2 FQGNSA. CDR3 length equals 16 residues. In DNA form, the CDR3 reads TGTGCCAGCAGCTTAGAAGGAGGTACAGGGGGCTACGAGCAGTACTTC. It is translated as CASSLEGGTGGYEQYF.

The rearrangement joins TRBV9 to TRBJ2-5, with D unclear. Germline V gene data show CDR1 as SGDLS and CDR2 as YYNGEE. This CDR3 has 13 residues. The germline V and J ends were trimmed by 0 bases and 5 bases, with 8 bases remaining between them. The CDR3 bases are TGTGCCAGCAGCGTAGGCCCCCTGGAGACCCAGTACTTC. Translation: CASSVGPLETQYF.

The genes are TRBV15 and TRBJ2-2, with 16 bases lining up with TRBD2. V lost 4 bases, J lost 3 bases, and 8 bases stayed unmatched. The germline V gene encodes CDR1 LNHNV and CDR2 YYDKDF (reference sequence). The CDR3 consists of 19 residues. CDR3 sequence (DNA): TGTGCCACCAGCATCCTCGGGACTAGCGGGAGGGCCGACACCGGGGAGCTGTTTTTT. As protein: CATSILGTSGRADTGELFF.

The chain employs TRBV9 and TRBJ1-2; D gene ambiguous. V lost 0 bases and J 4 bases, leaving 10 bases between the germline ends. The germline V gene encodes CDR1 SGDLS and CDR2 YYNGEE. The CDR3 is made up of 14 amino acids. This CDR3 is CASSVVAQTYGYTF. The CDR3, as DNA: TGTGCCAGCAGCGTAGTAGCACAGACCTATGGCTACACCTTC. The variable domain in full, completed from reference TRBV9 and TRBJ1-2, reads DSGVTQTPKHLITATGQRVTLRCSPRSGDLSVYWYQQSLDQGLQFLIQYYNGEERAKGNILERFSAQQFPDLHSELNLSSLELGDSALYFCASSVVAQTYGYTFGSGTRLTVV.

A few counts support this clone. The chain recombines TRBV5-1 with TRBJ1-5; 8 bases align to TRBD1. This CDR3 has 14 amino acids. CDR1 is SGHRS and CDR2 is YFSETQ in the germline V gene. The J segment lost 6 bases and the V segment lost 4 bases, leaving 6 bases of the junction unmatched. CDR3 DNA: TGCGCCAGCAGCCTAACGACAGGGGTTCAGCCCCAGCATTTT. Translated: CASSLTTGVQPQHF. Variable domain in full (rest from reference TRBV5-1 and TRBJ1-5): KAGVTQTPRYLIKTRGQQVTLSCSPISGHRSVSWYQQTPGQGLQFLFEYFSETQRNKGNFPGRFSGRQFSNSRSEMNVSTLELGDSALYLCASSLTTGVQPQHFGDGTRLSIL.

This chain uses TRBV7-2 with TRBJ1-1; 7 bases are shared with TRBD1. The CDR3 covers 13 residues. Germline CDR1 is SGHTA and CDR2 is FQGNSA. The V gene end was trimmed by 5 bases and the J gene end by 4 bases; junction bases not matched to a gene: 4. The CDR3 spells CASSNHRGTEAFF. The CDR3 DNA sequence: TGTGCCAGCAGCAACCACAGGGGCACTGAAGCTTTCTTT.

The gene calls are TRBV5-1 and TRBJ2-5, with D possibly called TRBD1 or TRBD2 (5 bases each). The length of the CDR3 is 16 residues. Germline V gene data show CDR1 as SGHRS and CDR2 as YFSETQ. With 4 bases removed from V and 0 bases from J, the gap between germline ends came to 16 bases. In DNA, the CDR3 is TGCGCCAGCAGCCGCCTCGGGCAGGGAGACCAAGAGACCCAGTACTTC. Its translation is CASSRLGQGDQETQYF.

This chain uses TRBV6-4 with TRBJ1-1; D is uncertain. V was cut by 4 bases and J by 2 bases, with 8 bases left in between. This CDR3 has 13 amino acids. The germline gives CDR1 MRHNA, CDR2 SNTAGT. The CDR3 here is CASSGGPNTEAFF. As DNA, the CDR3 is TGTGCCAGCAGTGGAGGGCCCAACACTGAAGCTTTCTTT.

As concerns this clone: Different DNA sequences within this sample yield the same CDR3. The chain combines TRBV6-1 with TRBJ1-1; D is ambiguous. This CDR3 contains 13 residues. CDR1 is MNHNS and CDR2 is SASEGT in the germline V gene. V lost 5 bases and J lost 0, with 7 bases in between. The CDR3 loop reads CASSQTLNTEAFF. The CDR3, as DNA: TGTGCCAGCAGTCAAACACTGAACACTGAAGCTTTCTTT.

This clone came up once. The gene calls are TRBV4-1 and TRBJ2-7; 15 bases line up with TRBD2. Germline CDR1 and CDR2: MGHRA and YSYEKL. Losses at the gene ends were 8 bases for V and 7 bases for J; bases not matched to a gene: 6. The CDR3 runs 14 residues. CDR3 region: CASSGLAGGREQYF. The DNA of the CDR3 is TGCGCCAGCTCGGGACTAGCGGGAGGAAGAGAGCAGTACTTC.

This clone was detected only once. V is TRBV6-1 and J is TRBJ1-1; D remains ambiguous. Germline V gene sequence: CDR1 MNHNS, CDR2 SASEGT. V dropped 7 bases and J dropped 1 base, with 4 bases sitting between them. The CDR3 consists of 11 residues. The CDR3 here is CASTANTEAFF. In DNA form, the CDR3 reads TGTGCCAGCACTGCGAACACTGAAGCTTTCTTT.

DNA for the CDR3: TGCGCCAGCAGTGAAGGTAGCCACAATGAGCAGTTCTTC. Translation: CASSEGSHNEQFF. This chain connects TRBV10-1 to TRBJ2-1; D uncertain. The V gene lost 3 bases and the J gene lost 5 bases, with 8 bases spanning the gap. From germline, CDR1 is WNHNN and CDR2 SYGVQD (reference sequence). The CDR3 extends over 13 amino acids.

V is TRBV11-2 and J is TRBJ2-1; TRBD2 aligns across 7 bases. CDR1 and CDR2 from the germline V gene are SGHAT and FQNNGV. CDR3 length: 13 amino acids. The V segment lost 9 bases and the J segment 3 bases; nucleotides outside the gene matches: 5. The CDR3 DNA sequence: TGTGCCAGTCGGGAGGCGCACTACAATGAGCAGTTCTTC. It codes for CASREAHYNEQFF. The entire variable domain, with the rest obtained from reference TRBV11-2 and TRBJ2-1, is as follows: EAGVAQSPRYKIIEKRQSVAFWCNPISGHATLYWYQQILGQGPKLLIQFQNNGVVDDSQLPKDRFSAERLKGVDSTLKIQPAKLEDSAVYLCASREAHYNEQFFGPGTRLTVL.

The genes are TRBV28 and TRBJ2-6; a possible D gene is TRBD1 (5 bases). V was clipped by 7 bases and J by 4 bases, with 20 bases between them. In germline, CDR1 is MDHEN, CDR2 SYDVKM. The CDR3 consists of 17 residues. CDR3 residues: CASTDGLSGSGANVLTF. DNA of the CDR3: TGTGCCAGCACGGATGGGCTTTCAGGGTCCGGGGCCAACGTCCTGACTTTC.

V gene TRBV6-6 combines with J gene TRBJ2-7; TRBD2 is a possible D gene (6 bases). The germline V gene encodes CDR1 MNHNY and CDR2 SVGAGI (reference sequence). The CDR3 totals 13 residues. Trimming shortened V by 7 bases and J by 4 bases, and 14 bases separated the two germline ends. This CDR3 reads CASMEGRLYEQYF. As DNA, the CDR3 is TGTGCCAGCATGGAGGGGAGACTGTACGAGCAGTACTTC.

The CDR3 loop is CASSLEDARTYEQYF. The CDR3 bases are TGCGCCAGCAGCTTGGAGGACGCGCGAACCTACGAGCAGTACTTC. The chain couples TRBV5-1 to TRBJ2-7, with D uncertain. Looked up from germline, CDR1 is SGHRS and CDR2 is YFSETQ. The V and J ends lost 0 bases and 2 bases respectively, with 12 bases between them. The CDR3 runs 15 residues.

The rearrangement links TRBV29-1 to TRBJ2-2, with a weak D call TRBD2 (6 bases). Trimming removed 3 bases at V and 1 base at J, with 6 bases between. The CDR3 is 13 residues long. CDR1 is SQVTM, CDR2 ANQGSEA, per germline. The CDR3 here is CSVDGRNTGELFF. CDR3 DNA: TGCAGCGTTGACGGGAGGAACACCGGGGAGCTGTTTTTT.

Written as DNA, the CDR3 is TGCAGCGTTGGGGCTGAAGCTTTCTTT. Translated: CSVGAEAFF. V is TRBV29-1 and J is TRBJ1-1; D is uncertain. CDR1 is SQVTM and CDR2 is ANQGSEA in the germline V gene. There are 9 residues in the CDR3. Trimming removed 4 bases at V and 6 bases at J, with 3 bases between.

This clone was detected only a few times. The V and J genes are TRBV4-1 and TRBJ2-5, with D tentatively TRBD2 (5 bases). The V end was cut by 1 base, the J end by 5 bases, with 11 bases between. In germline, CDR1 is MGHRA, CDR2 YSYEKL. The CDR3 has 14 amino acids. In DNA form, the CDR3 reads TGCGCCAGCAGCCAAGTTTCGGGGAGCGAGACCCAGTACTTC. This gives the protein CASSQVSGSETQYF.